The TCR beta chain described here comes from a study of cytomegalovirus exposure and HLA in healthy donors. The PCR used 60 Vbeta and 13 Jbeta primers. Sequenced by immunoSEQ multiplex PCR; TCRdb stores in-frame clones only, minus some. The table lists more than 85,000 clones, 80% to 90% of them singletons. Broader study findings: Clonal expansion, a later analysis showed, was greater in HLA-associated TCR beta chains than in equally common others.

Trimming left V 8 bases short and J 0 bases short, with 10 bases between. CDR1 and CDR2 from the germline V gene are SEHNR and FQNEAQ (reference sequence). This CDR3 has 13 amino acids. This clone was counted only a few times. What it binds is unknown. Specimen: PBMCs. This receptor was identified in a young woman in good health and CMV-seronegative. This chain joins TRBV7-9 and TRBJ1-1, with D hard to call. CDR3 residues: CASAGFMNTEAFF. DNA for the CDR3: TGTGCCAGCGCAGGATTCATGAACACTGAAGCTTTCTTT.